This is a list of T cell receptor beta chains from one sample in a study of glioma-infiltrating T cells. TCRdb passed the multiplex PCR reads through MiXCR, listing each CDR3 protein once. There are more than 350,000 distinct CDR3 sequences in the sample; about 40% occur only once, and more than 10% lies in the top ten. Sequenced sample: glioma tissue, nonneoplastic brain tissue, or PBMCs (not recorded which). Receptor source: a human donor with low-grade glioma or glioblastoma, undergoing nonglioma brain surgery, or in good health (not recorded which). Each CDR3 is given with its conserved first and last residue. The order of the fields is V gene, D gene, J gene, clone size, CDR3 protein, CDR3 DNA. The D gene is left open where the match is weak. Where a row states a size, it is once, few, many or the class of an expanded clone; other rows omit it.

v_gene: TRBV4-1
d_gene: .
j_gene: TRBJ2-5
abundance: .
CDR3aa: CASSQDGHPQETQYF
CDR3nt: TGCGCCAGCAGCCAAGATGGGCACCCCCAAGAGACCCAGTACTTC

v_gene: TRBV28
d_gene: .
j_gene: TRBJ2-1
abundance: .
CDR3aa: CASSFLGSDNEQFF
CDR3nt: TGTGCCAGCAGTTTCTTGGGGAGTGACAATGAGCAGTTCTTC

v_gene: TRBV25-1
d_gene: TRBD1
j_gene: TRBJ2-5
abundance: many
CDR3aa: CASSEAGGSETQYF
CDR3nt: TGTGCCAGCAGTGAGGCAGGGGGATCAGAGACCCAGTACTTC

v_gene: TRBV20-1
d_gene: TRBD1
j_gene: TRBJ2-3
abundance: .
CDR3aa: CSATPGQNTDTQYF
CDR3nt: TGCAGTGCTACCCCGGGACAGAACACAGATACGCAGTATTTT

v_gene: TRBV10-3
d_gene: .
j_gene: TRBJ1-4
abundance: .
CDR3aa: CAICRDPALGEKLFF
CDR3nt: TGTGCCATTTGCCGGGACCCGGCGCTTGGGGAAAAACTGTTTTTT

v_gene: TRBV7-9
d_gene: TRBD1
j_gene: TRBJ1-2
abundance: few
CDR3aa: CASSSYAGQGHGYTF
CDR3nt: TGTGCCAGCAGCTCTTACGCCGGACAGGGACACGGCTACACCTTC

v_gene: TRBV15
d_gene: .
j_gene: TRBJ2-3
abundance: many
CDR3aa: CATSRRLNTDTQYF
CDR3nt: TGTGCCACCAGCAGAAGACTTAACACAGATACGCAGTATTTT

v_gene: TRBV20-1
d_gene: .
j_gene: TRBJ2-5
abundance: few
CDR3aa: CSALRGAETQYF
CDR3nt: TGCAGTGCTCTCCGAGGGGCAGAGACCCAGTACTTC

v_gene: TRBV20-1
d_gene: .
j_gene: TRBJ2-5
abundance: few
CDR3aa: CSAEQGSKTQYF
CDR3nt: TGCAGTGCTGAACAGGGTTCCAAGACCCAGTACTTC

v_gene: TRBV12-3/TRBV12-4
d_gene: .
j_gene: TRBJ1-1
abundance: .
CDR3aa: CASSGVGTEAFF
CDR3nt: TGTGCCAGCAGTGGGGTTGGCACTGAAGCTTTCTTT

v_gene: TRBV20-1
d_gene: TRBD1
j_gene: TRBJ1-2
abundance: .
CDR3aa: CSARDALGQGYGYTF
CDR3nt: TGCAGTGCTAGAGATGCCCTTGGACAGGGCTATGGCTACACCTTC

v_gene: TRBV4-3
d_gene: .
j_gene: TRBJ2-7
abundance: .
CDR3aa: CASSQDRQWPYEQYF
CDR3nt: TGCGCCAGCAGCCAAGATCGACAGTGGCCCTACGAGCAGTACTTC

v_gene: TRBV6-2/TRBV6-3
d_gene: .
j_gene: TRBJ2-3
abundance: many
CDR3aa: CASGTRGPDTQYF
CDR3nt: TGTGCCAGCGGAACCAGGGGCCCAGATACGCAGTATTTT

v_gene: TRBV15
d_gene: .
j_gene: TRBJ1-1
abundance: many
CDR3aa: CATSRDRGATEAFF
CDR3nt: TGTGCCACCAGCAGAGATAGGGGGGCGACTGAAGCTTTCTTT

v_gene: TRBV4-3
d_gene: TRBD2
j_gene: TRBJ2-1
abundance: few
CDR3aa: CASSQVPSGPNNEQFF
CDR3nt: TGCGCCAGCAGCCAAGTTCCTAGCGGGCCCAACAATGAGCAGTTCTTC

v_gene: TRBV20-1
d_gene: .
j_gene: TRBJ2-7
abundance: few
CDR3aa: CSAWGQRLYEQYF
CDR3nt: TGCAGTGCTTGGGGGCAGAGATTATACGAGCAGTACTTC

v_gene: TRBV10-3
d_gene: TRBD1
j_gene: TRBJ2-1
abundance: .
CDR3aa: CASSWDRFFQFF
CDR3nt: TGTGCCAGTAGTTGGGACAGGTTTTTCCAGTTCTTC

v_gene: TRBV4-1
d_gene: .
j_gene: TRBJ2-7
abundance: once
CDR3aa: CASCGAGGPSSYEQYF
CDR3nt: TGCGCCAGCTGCGGGGCTGGCGGCCCTAGCTCCTACGAGCAGTACTTC

v_gene: TRBV25-1
d_gene: .
j_gene: TRBJ2-3
abundance: many
CDR3aa: CASTGPSLLPTDTQYF
CDR3nt: TGTGCCAGCACCGGACCATCCCTCCTCCCCACGGATACGCAGTATTTT

v_gene: TRBV27
d_gene: .
j_gene: TRBJ2-1
abundance: .
CDR3aa: CASKSLPSSYSEQFF
CDR3nt: TGTGCCAGCAAATCCCTTCCCAGCTCCTACAGTGAGCAGTTCTTC

v_gene: TRBV7-9
d_gene: TRBD2
j_gene: TRBJ2-4
abundance: .
CDR3aa: CASSLTSGRGNIQYF
CDR3nt: TGTGCCAGCAGCCTGACTAGCGGGAGGGGAAACATTCAGTACTTC

v_gene: TRBV20-1
d_gene: TRBD1
j_gene: TRBJ1-2
abundance: many
CDR3aa: CSARNLPGQRNYGYTF
CDR3nt: TGCAGTGCTAGAAACCTCCCGGGACAGAGAAACTATGGCTACACCTTC

v_gene: TRBV6-1
d_gene: .
j_gene: TRBJ2-3
abundance: many
CDR3aa: CASNRPTLTDTQYF
CDR3nt: TGTGCCAGCAACCGACCCACTCTCACAGATACGCAGTATTTT

v_gene: TRBV15
d_gene: TRBD2
j_gene: TRBJ2-1
abundance: few
CDR3aa: CATSTLGGGSEQFF
CDR3nt: TGTGCCACCAGCACGCTTGGCGGGGGGAGTGAGCAGTTCTTC

v_gene: TRBV29-1
d_gene: TRBD2
j_gene: TRBJ2-1
abundance: .
CDR3aa: CSVVAGVVFF
CDR3nt: TGCAGCGTTGTAGCGGGAGTTGTGTTCTTC

v_gene: TRBV6-2/TRBV6-3
d_gene: .
j_gene: TRBJ2-3
abundance: .
CDR3aa: CASSYEGGTDTQYF
CDR3nt: TGTGCCAGCAGTTACGAGGGGGGCACAGATACGCAGTATTTT

v_gene: TRBV20-1
d_gene: .
j_gene: TRBJ1-1
abundance: many
CDR3aa: CSALEGVFTEAFF
CDR3nt: TGCAGTGCTCTAGAGGGGGTCTTCACTGAAGCTTTCTTT

v_gene: TRBV11-2
d_gene: TRBD2
j_gene: TRBJ2-7
abundance: .
CDR3aa: CASSRRTSGTGAYF
CDR3nt: TGTGCCAGCAGCCGGAGGACTAGCGGGACTGGTGCGTACTTC

v_gene: TRBV7-3
d_gene: .
j_gene: TRBJ1-1
abundance: few
CDR3aa: CASSREMNTEAFF
CDR3nt: TGTGCCAGCAGCCGCGAGATGAACACTGAAGCTTTCTTT

v_gene: TRBV6-2/TRBV6-3
d_gene: .
j_gene: TRBJ2-7
abundance: many
CDR3aa: CASKGASYEQYF
CDR3nt: TGTGCCAGCAAGGGTGCCTCCTACGAGCAGTACTTC

v_gene: TRBV20-1
d_gene: .
j_gene: TRBJ2-7
abundance: .
CDR3aa: CSARELQPNTYEQYF
CDR3nt: TGCAGTGCTAGAGAGCTGCAGCCCAATACCTACGAGCAGTACTTC

v_gene: TRBV27
d_gene: TRBD2
j_gene: TRBJ2-7
abundance: many
CDR3aa: CASVLYSGGLYEQYF
CDR3nt: TGTGCCAGCGTACTGTATAGCGGGGGCCTCTACGAGCAGTACTTC

v_gene: TRBV5-1
d_gene: .
j_gene: TRBJ2-1
abundance: few
CDR3aa: CASSLGGASSYNEQFF
CDR3nt: TGCGCCAGCAGCTTGGGTGGGGCTTCGTCCTACAATGAGCAGTTCTTC

v_gene: TRBV11-1
d_gene: .
j_gene: TRBJ2-5
abundance: .
CDR3aa: CASSFRPATIYQETQYF
CDR3nt: TGTGCCAGCAGCTTTCGGCCGGCGACGATCTACCAAGAGACCCAGTACTTC

v_gene: TRBV28
d_gene: TRBD1
j_gene: TRBJ1-2
abundance: many
CDR3aa: CASSLLGAPRDSRRKGYTF
CDR3nt: TGTGCCAGCAGTTTATTGGGGGCACCCCGGGACAGCCGGCGGAAGGGCTACACCTTC

v_gene: TRBV29-1
d_gene: TRBD1
j_gene: TRBJ1-2
abundance: .
CDR3aa: CSGADRGQDYGYTF
CDR3nt: TGCAGCGGCGCCGACAGGGGGCAAGACTATGGCTACACCTTC

v_gene: TRBV10-3
d_gene: TRBD2
j_gene: TRBJ2-1
abundance: .
CDR3aa: CAIRGTSGPSCNEQFF
CDR3nt: TGTGCCATCAGAGGGACTAGCGGGCCCTCCTGCAATGAGCAGTTCTTC

v_gene: TRBV11-2
d_gene: TRBD1
j_gene: TRBJ1-5
abundance: few
CDR3aa: CASSSSTGGGQPQHF
CDR3nt: TGTGCCAGCAGCTCGTCGACAGGGGGAGGCCAGCCCCAGCATTTT

v_gene: TRBV20-1
d_gene: .
j_gene: TRBJ1-3
abundance: .
CDR3aa: CSARAFQGGNTIYF
CDR3nt: TGCAGTGCTAGAGCGTTTCAGGGAGGAAACACCATATATTTT

v_gene: TRBV28
d_gene: .
j_gene: TRBJ2-2
abundance: .
CDR3aa: CASNEGKLENTGELFF
CDR3nt: TGTGCCAGCAATGAGGGAAAACTAGAGAACACCGGGGAGCTGTTTTTT

v_gene: TRBV27
d_gene: .
j_gene: TRBJ1-1
abundance: .
CDR3aa: CASSGPDWPGLKTEAFF
CDR3nt: TGTGCCAGCAGTGGTCCTGACTGGCCGGGGTTGAAAACTGAAGCTTTCTTT

v_gene: TRBV7-9
d_gene: .
j_gene: TRBJ2-1
abundance: few
CDR3aa: CASSSQIRPEQFF
CDR3nt: TGTGCCAGCAGTTCCCAAATCCGTCCAGAGCAGTTCTTC

v_gene: TRBV6-1
d_gene: TRBD2
j_gene: TRBJ2-1
abundance: .
CDR3aa: CASSEPGLAGGPRRSSYNEQFF
CDR3nt: TGTGCCAGCAGTGAACCGGGACTAGCGGGAGGGCCTCGGCGGAGCTCCTACAATGAGCAGTTCTTC

v_gene: TRBV7-2
d_gene: TRBD2
j_gene: TRBJ2-3
abundance: many
CDR3aa: CASSLSLPSGRRTDTQYF
CDR3nt: TGTGCCAGCAGCTTAAGTTTGCCTAGCGGGAGGCGCACAGATACGCAGTATTTT

v_gene: TRBV28
d_gene: .
j_gene: TRBJ2-6
abundance: .
CDR3aa: CASSLSGGTFSGANVLTF
CDR3nt: TGTGCCAGCAGTTTATCCGGGGGAACCTTCTCTGGGGCCAACGTCCTGACTTTC

v_gene: TRBV5-1
d_gene: .
j_gene: TRBJ2-5
abundance: .
CDR3aa: CASSPEEGWETQYF
CDR3nt: TGCGCCAGCAGCCCCGAGGAGGGGTGGGAGACCCAGTACTTC

v_gene: TRBV30
d_gene: TRBD1
j_gene: TRBJ1-1
abundance: .
CDR3aa: CAWDRGRVTEAFF
CDR3nt: TGTGCCTGGGACAGGGGGCGGGTCACTGAAGCTTTCTTT

v_gene: TRBV7-2
d_gene: TRBD2
j_gene: TRBJ2-5
abundance: .
CDR3aa: CASSLAWTSGSETQYF
CDR3nt: TGTGCCAGCAGCTTAGCCTGGACTAGCGGGAGTGAGACCCAGTACTTC

v_gene: TRBV7-9
d_gene: .
j_gene: TRBJ1-1
abundance: .
CDR3aa: CASSSLDVDTEAFF
CDR3nt: TGTGCCAGCAGCTCACTGGACGTGGACACTGAAGCTTTCTTT

v_gene: TRBV4-1
d_gene: TRBD1
j_gene: TRBJ2-7
abundance: .
CDR3aa: CASSQSGTGGEQYF
CDR3nt: TGCGCCAGCAGCCAGTCCGGGACAGGCGGTGAGCAGTACTTC

v_gene: TRBV4-1
d_gene: TRBD2
j_gene: TRBJ2-7
abundance: few
CDR3aa: CASSQEGGRYYEQYF
CDR3nt: TGCGCCAGCAGCCAAGAGGGCGGGAGGTATTACGAGCAGTACTTC

v_gene: TRBV14
d_gene: .
j_gene: TRBJ2-7
abundance: .
CDR3aa: CASSQMCWEQYF
CDR3nt: TGTGCCAGCAGCCAGATGTGTTGGGAGCAGTACTTC

v_gene: TRBV6-5
d_gene: TRBD2
j_gene: TRBJ2-5
abundance: .
CDR3aa: CASSYHSSWTSGSSQQETQYF
CDR3nt: TGTGCCAGCAGTTACCATAGTTCATGGACTAGCGGGAGCTCCCAACAAGAGACCCAGTACTTC